This TCR beta chain derives from a study of cytomegalovirus exposure and HLA in healthy donors. Study-wide findings and caveats: Later analysis identified several of the most significant clusters that appeared linked to common viral pathogens.

A note on this clone: Its antigen is unknown.

Primers: 60 Vbeta forward and 13 Jbeta reverse. The method was immunoSEQ multiplex PCR; TCRdb's version includes in-frame clones alone and lacks a portion of them. This sample has 150,000 to 170,000 clones, with 60% to 85% found just once. The V segment lost 7 bases and the J segment 1 base; nucleotides outside the gene matches: 7. Germline CDR1 reads SNHLY; CDR2 reads FYNNEI. The CDR3 sequence is 15 residues long. Sequences were obtained from PBMCs. The sequence derives from a woman aged 40 to 49 in good health and CMV-seronegative. The chain is built from TRBV2 and TRBJ1-1; 9 bases map to TRBD1. The CDR3: CASKHRDRENTEAFF. Here the CDR3 DNA reads TGTGCCAGCAAGCACCGGGACAGGGAGAACACTGAAGCTTTCTTT. The variable domain in full, with the rest retrieved from reference TRBV2 and TRBJ1-1, is EPEVTQTPSHQVTQMGQEVILRCVPISNHLYFYWYRQILGQKVEFLVSFYNNEISEKSEIFDDQFSVERPDGSNFTLKIRSTKLEDSAMYFCASKHRDRENTEAFFGQGTRLTVV.